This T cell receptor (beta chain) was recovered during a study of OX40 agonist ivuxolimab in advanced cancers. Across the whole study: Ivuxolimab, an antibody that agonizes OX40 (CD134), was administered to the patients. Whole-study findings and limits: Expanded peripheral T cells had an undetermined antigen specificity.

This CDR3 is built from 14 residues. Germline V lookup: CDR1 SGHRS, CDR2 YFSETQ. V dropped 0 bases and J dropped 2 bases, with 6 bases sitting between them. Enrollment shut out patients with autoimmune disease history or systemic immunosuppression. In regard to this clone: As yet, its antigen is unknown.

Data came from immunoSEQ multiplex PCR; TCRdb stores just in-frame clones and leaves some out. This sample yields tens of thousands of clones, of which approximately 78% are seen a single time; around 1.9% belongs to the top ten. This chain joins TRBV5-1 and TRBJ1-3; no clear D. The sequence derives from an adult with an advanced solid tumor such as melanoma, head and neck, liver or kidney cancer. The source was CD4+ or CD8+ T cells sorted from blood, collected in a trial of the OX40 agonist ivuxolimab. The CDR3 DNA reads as TGCGCCAGCAGCTTGGGTCAGACTGGAAACACCATATATTTT. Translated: CASSLGQTGNTIYF.